This is a list of T cell receptor beta chains from one sample in a study of T cells in Graves' hyperthyroidism and ophthalmopathy. TCRdb fed the multiplex PCR reads into MiXCR, producing one record per CDR3 protein. The table shows approximately 710,000 distinct CDR3 sequences, with around 15% occurring only once. Sequencing was carried out using blood. The receptors come from a man aged 50 to 60 with Graves' hyperthyroidism. Both conserved end residues are trimmed from each CDR3. Each record gives: V gene, CDR3 length, J gene, CDR3 protein.

TRBV20-1	12	TRBJ1-2	SARHRATNYGYT
TRBV24-1	13	TRBJ2-3	ATGTSGNPTDTQY
TRBV6-1	14	TRBJ2-5	ASSTGTSNAQETQY
TRBV6-5	11	TRBJ1-6	ASSYEGNSPLH
TRBV28	12	TRBJ2-7	ASSPSLYSYEQY
TRBV28	13	TRBJ1-2	ASSPPGDSNYGYT
TRBV28	15	TRBJ2-7	ASSSLMGHKATYEQY
TRBV2	11	TRBJ2-2	ATWWPNTGEPF
TRBV12-5	14	TRBJ2-5	ASGSGLTTGGETQY
TRBV9	13	TRBJ2-7	ASSAAGTGTYEQY
TRBV28	11	TRBJ2-7	ASKGTSGVEQY
TRBV12-3/TRBV12-4	14	TRBJ1-1	ASSLGAGRRTTEAF
TRBV12-3/TRBV12-4	13	TRBJ2-7	ASNILPGPLYEQY
TRBV6-1	11	TRBJ2-3	ASSKWTADTQY
TRBV28	16	TRBJ2-1	ASSFVPFGRGHYNEQF
TRBV10-3	12	TRBJ1-2	AIKRIGQNYGYT
TRBV27	18	TRBJ2-2	ASSTWAVIADTSRTGELF
TRBV7-9	12	TRBJ2-7	ASSLTGRTYEQY
TRBV2	12	TRBJ1-2	ASSGLQGLYGYT
TRBV10-3	14	TRBJ1-1	AITPQGPKGNTEAF
TRBV14	13	TRBJ2-3	ASSRGEWGLDTQY
TRBV2	10	TRBJ2-3	ASSEVRVTQY
TRBV12-5	13	TRBJ2-7	ASGLIAQGLYEQY
TRBV10-3	14	TRBJ2-2	AISKTNVSDTRELF
TRBV6-1	14	TRBJ1-4	ASFLSGDTVREKLF
TRBV20-1	15	TRBJ2-3	SARASGAGGGTDTQY
TRBV27	12	TRBJ1-5	ASRASHSNQPQH
TRBV13	15	TRBJ2-2	ASSFPRGRKGTGELF
TRBV24-1	14	TRBJ2-1	ATSEQAGASYNEQF
TRBV3-1	11	TRBJ1-1	ASSLGRATEAF
TRBV7-9	9	TRBJ2-5	ASGRGETQY
TRBV30	10	TRBJ2-7	AWTGGYDEQY
TRBV28	13	TRBJ2-7	ASGTGAGVVYEQY
TRBV18	14	TRBJ2-6	ASSYGQGSGANVLT
TRBV30	11	TRBJ1-2	AWSVLGSYGYT
TRBV3-1	14	TRBJ1-6	ASSPRRSSYNSPPH
TRBV18	12	TRBJ1-5	ASSPNRAERPQH
TRBV20-1	13	TRBJ2-3	SAPVGTASTDTQY
TRBV20-1	14	TRBJ1-2	SASHQQGREVYGYT
TRBV19	12	TRBJ1-1	ASSTRQGGTEAF
TRBV9	14	TRBJ2-2	ASSVDTGGYTGELF
TRBV28	13	TRBJ1-2	ASRKKDRGYYGYT
TRBV11-2	13	TRBJ2-7	ASSLPRGSFYEQY
TRBV7-9	16	TRBJ2-3	ASSLSLKLATSTDTQY
TRBV4-3	11	TRBJ1-2	ASSQDSHYGYT
TRBV19	11	TRBJ1-6	ASSSDWNSPLH
TRBV3-1	12	TRBJ1-3	ASSLREVENTIY
TRBV6-2/TRBV6-3	13	TRBJ2-1	ASTPLAGAPNEQF
TRBV10-2	11	TRBJ1-2	ASGTQGGLGYT
TRBV28	13	TRBJ2-2	ASTSRRGRVGELF
TRBV3-1	14	TRBJ2-2	ASSQGGSAHTGELF
TRBV7-3	13	TRBJ2-1	ASSLVVGSYNEQF
TRBV9	12	TRBJ1-2	ASSVGTGSHGYT
TRBV15	16	TRBJ1-5	ATSRPPGGGAVNQPQH
TRBV9	13	TRBJ2-1	ASSVVAESYNEQF
TRBV19	12	TRBJ2-7	ASSMGDISYEQY
TRBV19	12	TRBJ1-5	ASSIWASNQPQH